This T cell receptor beta chain was obtained from a study of T cells in Graves' hyperthyroidism and ophthalmopathy. The CDR3 spans 16 residues. The ends lost 0 bases at V and 1 base at J; junction bases unmatched: 3. Germline CDR1 and CDR2: KGHSH and LQKENI. RNA transcripts gave rise to amplified TCR beta CDR3 regions. TCR CDR3 regions were first amplified by RT-PCR with HTBI primers. TCRdb reprocessed the multiplex PCR reads via MiXCR and lists one record per CDR3 protein. The table lists 600,000 or so distinct CDR3 sequences, 12% to 15% of them singletons. This clonotype was detected a few times. The receptor was derived from a young woman with Graves' ophthalmopathy. The rearrangement links TRBV18 to TRBJ1-3, with TRBD1 matching over 7 bases. The sequenced sample was blood. DNA for the CDR3: TGTGCCAGCTCACCACCGGTCAGGGGGTCTGGAAACACCATATATTTT. The encoded protein is CASSPPVRGSGNTIYF.